The 32 T cell receptor beta chains below come from one sample, sequenced in a study of blood T cell repertoires in COVID-19. Sequenced by immunoSEQ multiplex PCR; TCRdb stores in-frame clones only, minus some. The sample has about 280,000 clones, around nine tenths seen once. Sequencing was performed on peripheral blood. The receptors come from a woman in her forties who had recovered from COVID-19.

This clone showed up just a few times. The chain has TRBV11-2 and TRBJ1-6; the D is unclear. Germline V gene data show CDR1 as SGHAT and CDR2 as FQNNGV. The CDR3 loop spans 14 amino acids. Trimming took off 4 bases at V and 4 bases at J, with 8 bases between the two ends. The CDR3 reads CASSSGGYNSPLHF. The DNA of the CDR3 is TGTGCCAGCAGCTCGGGAGGATATAATTCACCCCTCCACTTT.

The chain is built from TRBV11-3 and TRBJ2-1, with D unresolved. Germline V gene data show CDR1 as SGHNT and CDR2 as YENEEA. The CDR3 contains 14 residues. V shed 5 bases and J shed 8 bases, with 16 bases lying between them. The CDR3 sequence is CASSRTQGVDEQFF. Written as DNA, the CDR3 is TGTGCCAGCAGCCGCACTCAAGGAGTAGATGAGCAGTTCTTC.

V is TRBV5-1 and J is TRBJ2-5; perhaps TRBD1 as D (6 bases). Trimming took 2 bases from V and 2 from J, leaving 13 bases between them. This CDR3 comprises 15 residues. Looked up from germline, CDR1 is SGHRS and CDR2 is YFSETQ. CDR3 in amino acids: CASSFFPGTQETQYF. In nucleotides, the CDR3 is TGCGCCAGCAGCTTTTTTCCAGGGACACAAGAGACCCAGTACTTC.

The chain employs TRBV5-1 and TRBJ1-4; 9 bases agree with TRBD1. Trimming cost V 4 bases and J 8 bases; bases outside gene matches: 9. CDR1 is SGHRS, CDR2 YFSETQ, per germline. The CDR3 is 15 residues long. CDR3 residues: CASSGLQGALEKLFF. DNA for the CDR3: TGCGCCAGCAGCGGTTTACAGGGGGCTTTGGAAAAACTGTTTTTT.

This clone was seen once. The chain couples TRBV4-2 to TRBJ2-1; 7 nucleotides agree with TRBD2. The CDR3 is made up of 16 amino acids. Trimming removed 4 bases from V and 4 bases from J; junction bases left unmatched: 10. Germline CDR1 LGHNA, CDR2 YNFKEQ. CDR3 protein: CASSRVAGEGYNEQFF. The CDR3 DNA reads TGTGCCAGCAGCCGGGTTGCGGGAGAGGGTTACAATGAGCAGTTCTTC.

V and J are TRBV27 and TRBJ1-2, with TRBD1 matching over 9 bases. Germline values: CDR1 MNHEY, CDR2 SMNVEV (reference sequence). V lost 4 bases, J lost 5 bases, and 5 bases stayed unmatched. The CDR3 is 14 amino acids. The CDR3 sequence is CASSSSGTGYGYTF. The CDR3 DNA is TGTGCCAGCAGTTCGTCCGGGACAGGGTATGGCTACACCTTC.

This chain uses TRBV19 with TRBJ1-5, with 11 bases lining up with TRBD1. The CDR3 runs to 15 residues. Per germline, CDR1 LNHDA and CDR2 SQIVND (reference sequence). Germline trimming cut 7 bases from V and 6 bases from J; bases unmatched to any gene: 8. In nucleotides, the CDR3 is TGTGCCAGTACCGAGGGACAGGGGGATTTTCAGCCCCAGCATTTT. Its translation: CASTEGQGDFQPQHF.

The chain carries TRBV6-5 and TRBJ2-7, with 9 bases matching TRBD2. The V gene end was trimmed by 3 bases and the J gene end by 3 bases; junction bases not matched to a gene: 6. The CDR3 consists of 15 residues. Germline-derived CDR1 and CDR2 are MNHEY and SVGAGI. The CDR3 DNA follows: TGTGCCAGCAGTTATGTAGCTAGCGGGGTCTACGAGCAGTACTTC. Translation: CASSYVASGVYEQYF.

The chain recombines TRBV7-8 with TRBJ1-6, with D possibly matching TRBD1 (5 bases). This CDR3 contains 14 residues. V was shortened by 1 base and J by 7 bases, with 8 bases between the two germline ends. The germline CDR1 and CDR2 sequences are SGHVS and FQNEAQ. The CDR3 here is CASSLVRGNSPLHF. The CDR3 DNA follows: TGTGCCAGCAGCTTAGTAAGGGGCAATTCACCCCTCCACTTT.

This chain joins TRBV5-1 and TRBJ2-1; 7 bases are a match to TRBD2. This CDR3 contains 15 residues. J gave up 7 bases and V 4 bases, and 11 bases lay outside the gene matches. Per the germline V gene, CDR1 is SGHRS and CDR2 is YFSETQ. CDR3 loop: CASSAGRELKNEQFF. The DNA of the CDR3 is TGCGCCAGCAGCGCGGGGCGGGAGTTGAAGAATGAGCAGTTCTTC.

J is TRBJ2-3 and V is TRBV5-1, with D possibly matching TRBD2 (5 bases). Germline CDR1 reads SGHRS; CDR2 reads YFSETQ. V was pared by 1 base and J by 2 bases, with 14 bases between. The CDR3 is 16 amino acids. CDR3 bases: TGCGCCAGCAGCTTGCTTCCAGCGGAGTTCACAGATACGCAGTATTTT. Encoded protein: CASSLLPAEFTDTQYF.

CDR3 bases: TGTGCCAGCCGTCGCGGGAGGGGGGACGGGGAGCTGTTTTTT. This codes for CASRRGRGDGELFF. The chain employs TRBV6-4 and TRBJ2-2; 9 positions match TRBD2. CDR1 and CDR2 (germline): MRHNA, SNTAGT. The CDR3 consists of 14 residues. The V and J ends lost 8 bases and 7 bases, in that order; junction bases with no gene match: 8.

V is TRBV4-1 and J is TRBJ1-5; D perhaps matches TRBD1 (5 bases). The CDR3 covers 14 residues. Looked up from germline, CDR1 is MGHRA and CDR2 is YSYEKL. Trimming shortened V by 4 bases and J by 0 bases, and 7 bases separated the two germline ends. CDR3 sequence: CASSPDSSNQPQHF. The CDR3 DNA sequence: TGCGCCAGCAGCCCCGACAGTAGCAATCAGCCCCAGCATTTT.

The chain employs TRBV2 and TRBJ2-1; the D gene is possibly TRBD2 (6 bases). Germline V gives CDR1 SNHLY, CDR2 FYNNEI. This CDR3 comprises 15 residues. Trimming shortened V by 3 bases and J by 3 bases, and 12 bases separated the two germline ends. The CDR3 DNA reads as TGTGCCAGCAGTGACGGACTAACAGACTACAATGAGCAGTTCTTC. Protein sequence: CASSDGLTDYNEQFF.

This clone was recorded only once. The gene calls are TRBV6-5 and TRBJ2-7, with D possibly matching TRBD1 (6 bases). Trimming stripped 6 bases from V and 7 bases from J, with 22 bases between. The CDR3 has 15 residues. The V gene's germline CDR1 is MNHEY and CDR2 SVGAGI. The CDR3 spells CASSLQGAREEEQYF. The CDR3 DNA is TGTGCCAGCAGCTTACAGGGAGCACGGGAAGAAGAGCAGTACTTC.

The chain uses TRBV7-2 and TRBJ2-7; D possibly corresponds to TRBD2 (6 bases). CDR3 length equals 12 residues. V was shortened by 11 bases and J by 4 bases, with 15 bases between the two germline ends. The germline V gene encodes CDR1 SGHTA and CDR2 FQGNSA. The CDR3 reads CACLTGEYEQYF. CDR3 nucleotides: TGTGCCTGCCTGACGGGAGAGTACGAGCAGTACTTC.

The chain joins TRBV6-6 to TRBJ1-4, with unresolved D. Trimming stripped 6 bases from V and 3 bases from J, with 14 bases between. The CDR3 sequence is 15 residues long. Germline CDR1 and CDR2: MNHNY and SVGAGI (reference sequence). CDR3 amino acids: CASSHSRPPNEKLFF. In nucleotides, the CDR3 is TGTGCCAGCAGCCACTCTCGCCCTCCTAATGAAAAACTGTTTTTT.

This clone was observed a few times. The J gene is TRBJ2-3, the V gene TRBV28, with 11 bases that match TRBD1. The CDR3 runs 16 residues. The V gene end was trimmed by 4 bases and the J gene end by 3 bases; junction bases not matched to a gene: 6. The V gene's germline CDR1 is MDHEN and CDR2 SYDVKM. CDR3 loop: CASSSRDRGWTDTQYF. CDR3 nucleotide sequence: TGTGCCAGCAGTTCCCGGGACAGGGGGTGGACAGATACGCAGTATTTT.

The CDR3 is CASTLSRGSQHTGELFF. The CDR3 coding sequence is TGTGCCAGCACACTCTCCAGGGGGTCCCAACACACCGGGGAGCTGTTTTTT. V usage is TRBV27 and J usage is TRBJ2-2, with TRBD1 matching over 7 bases. Germline trimming cut 7 bases from V and 3 bases from J; bases unmatched to any gene: 14. CDR3 length: 17 amino acids. Germline V lookup: CDR1 MNHEY, CDR2 SMNVEV (reference sequence).

V is TRBV29-1 and J is TRBJ2-1; TRBD1 matches at 12 bases. The CDR3 sequence is 17 residues long. V lost 1 base, J lost 10 bases, and 14 bases stayed unmatched. The V gene's germline CDR1 is SQVTM and CDR2 ANQGSEA. The CDR3 spells CSVEVSRGTGGRWEQFF. CDR3 nucleotides: TGCAGCGTTGAAGTGTCGCGAGGGACAGGGGGCAGGTGGGAGCAGTTCTTC.

The chain joins TRBV2 to TRBJ1-6; 7 bases match TRBD1. The CDR3 runs 18 residues. Germline V gives CDR1 SNHLY, CDR2 FYNNEI. Germline trimming cut 6 bases from V and 9 bases from J; bases unmatched to any gene: 20. The CDR3 here is CASRKPEIKTGLRSPLHF. The CDR3 DNA is TGTGCCAGCAGGAAACCCGAAATTAAGACAGGGTTGCGTTCACCCCTCCACTTT.

The V call is TRBV24-1, the J call TRBJ2-1; D may be TRBD2 (5 bases). The CDR3 is 13 amino acids. Germline V lookup: CDR1 KGHDR, CDR2 SFDVKD. V lost 7 bases and J 9 bases, leaving 15 bases between the germline ends. CDR3 amino acids: CATSKRAYGEQFF. The CDR3 DNA is TGTGCCACCAGCAAGAGGGCTTATGGTGAGCAGTTCTTC.

The chain has TRBV3-1 (or the pseudogene TRBV3-2) and TRBJ2-1; D possibly corresponds to TRBD2 (5 bases). V was shortened by 2 bases and J by 0 bases, with 17 bases between the two germline ends. CDR3 length equals 18 residues. Germline CDR1 and CDR2: LGHDT and YNNKEL (reference sequence). CDR3 protein: CASSQRPRGKSSYNEQFF. CDR3 nucleotides: TGTGCCAGCAGCCAAAGGCCGCGAGGGAAGAGCTCCTACAATGAGCAGTTCTTC.

This clone was seen just once. The chain employs TRBV13 and TRBJ1-1; 7 bases line up with TRBD1. The J segment lost 0 bases and the V segment lost 0 bases, leaving 1 base of the junction unmatched. The CDR3 covers 15 residues. Germline CDR1 is PRHDT and CDR2 is FYEKMQ (reference sequence). The CDR3 bases are TGTGCCAGCAGCTTAGGGGGGACAGTGAACACTGAAGCTTTCTTT. Translated, it gives CASSLGGTVNTEAFF.

The V and J genes are TRBV27 and TRBJ2-5, with 11 bases lining up with TRBD2. With V trimmed by 0 bases and J by 5 bases, 8 bases remained unmatched. Per germline, CDR1 MNHEY and CDR2 SMNVEV (reference sequence). CDR3 length: 17 residues. CDR3 loop: CASSLSVAGGPGETQYF. As DNA, the CDR3 is TGTGCCAGCAGTTTATCGGTAGCGGGAGGGCCGGGGGAGACCCAGTACTTC.

The chain joins TRBV10-1 to TRBJ2-2; maybe TRBD2 (5 bases). Looked up from germline, CDR1 is WNHNN and CDR2 is SYGVQD (reference sequence). V gave up 4 bases and J gave up 0 bases, with 9 bases separating them. CDR3 length: 15 residues. The CDR3 DNA sequence: TGCGCCAGCAGTGGAGGGCAGGCGAACACCGGGGAGCTGTTTTTT. It specifies CASSGGQANTGELFF.

This clone was observed once. J is TRBJ2-1 and V is TRBV10-2; 9 nucleotides match TRBD2. CDR1 is WSHSY, CDR2 SAAADI, per germline. Trimming at V came to 2 bases and at J to 7 bases, leaving 6 bases not matched to a gene. The CDR3 contains 15 residues. The CDR3 nucleotides are TGCGCCAGCAGTGAGGGGCGGGAGGGCCGGAATGAGCAGTTCTTC. Amino acids: CASSEGREGRNEQFF.

V gene TRBV30 combines with J gene TRBJ1-1, with a possible D match to TRBD1 (6 bases). The CDR3 is made up of 15 amino acids. Deletions cut 0 bases from V and 4 bases from J, with 15 bases between. CDR1 GTSNPN and CDR2 SVGIG come from the germline V gene (reference sequence). The CDR3 spells CAWSVQGRGITEAFF. The CDR3 DNA sequence: TGTGCCTGGAGTGTACAGGGCAGGGGCATCACTGAAGCTTTCTTT.

The genes are TRBV28 and TRBJ2-3; 8 positions match TRBD1. The ends lost 5 bases at V and 5 bases at J; junction bases unmatched: 3. The germline CDR1 and CDR2 sequences are MDHEN and SYDVKM. This CDR3 is 13 amino acids long. The CDR3 nucleotides read TGTGCCAGCAGTGGGACAGGTAAAGATACGCAGTATTTT. Translating gives CASSGTGKDTQYF.

The chain uses TRBV2 and TRBJ2-5, with a tentative D call TRBD2 (6 bases). V was clipped by 5 bases and J by 1 base, with 14 bases between them. CDR1 SNHLY and CDR2 FYNNEI come from the germline V gene. The CDR3 totals 15 residues. This CDR3 reads CASSPGRELQETQYF. The CDR3 region has the DNA TGTGCCAGCAGTCCGGGACGGGAGCTCCAAGAGACCCAGTACTTC.

The V and J genes are TRBV4-2 and TRBJ1-1; TRBD1 aligns across 8 bases. The J segment lost 3 bases and the V segment lost 5 bases, leaving 8 bases of the junction unmatched. CDR3 length: 15 residues. CDR1 and CDR2 (germline): LGHNA, YNFKEQ. The CDR3 region has the DNA TGTGCCAGCAGCATCCCGGGACAGGTAGACACTGAAGCTTTCTTT. It specifies CASSIPGQVDTEAFF.

The V call is TRBV29-1, the J call TRBJ2-3; 8 nucleotides match TRBD1. This CDR3 has 14 amino acids. The V gene end was trimmed by 1 base and the J gene end by 3 bases; junction bases not matched to a gene: 3. From germline, CDR1 is SQVTM and CDR2 ANQGSEA. This chain's CDR3 is CSVEGTGFTDTQYF. In DNA, the CDR3 is TGCAGCGTTGAAGGGACAGGGTTTACAGATACGCAGTATTTT.